The rows below give T cell receptor beta chains drawn from one sample of a study of T-cell reconstitution after alpha-beta-depleted transplantation in children. Each CDR3 protein gets one entry after TCRdb re-called the PCR reads with MiXCR. The sample yields fewer than 350,000 distinct CDR3 sequences, over 7.5% seen once. The material sequenced was peripheral blood, taken 360 days after TCRalphabeta/CD19-depleted stem cell transplant. The source is a female patient between 2 and 15 years old who had a stem cell transplant for Fanconi anemia, so the T cells may come from the graft donor. Both conserved end residues are part of each CDR3. D genes are given only for firm matches. The size entry is marked missing in some rows and otherwise reads once, few, many or a size class.

d_gene,v_gene,abundance,j_gene,CDR3nt,CDR3aa
.,TRBV7-9,many,TRBJ2-2,TGTGCCAGCAGCTTATTTGGAGGTCTGGGAAGGACCGGGGAGCTGTTTTTT,CASSLFGGLGRTGELFF
TRBD1,TRBV5-1,many,TRBJ2-1,TGCGCCAGCAGCGTGACAGGGGGCATTGAGCAGTTCTTC,CASSVTGGIEQFF
.,TRBV5-1,many,TRBJ1-1,TGCGCCAGCAGCAGGGGGGCCAATGGACGTACTGAAGCTTTCTTT,CASSRGANGRTEAFF
.,TRBV28,few,TRBJ2-2,TGTGCCAGCAGAGAGAAACAGGAGTCTGGGACCGGGGAGCTGTTTTTT,CASREKQESGTGELFF
.,TRBV7-2,.,TRBJ1-2,TGTGCCAGCAGCGGTGTATCCTTGAGGGGAGACTATGGCTACACCTTC,CASSGVSLRGDYGYTF
.,TRBV7-3,.,TRBJ2-6,TGTGCCAGCAGCTTAAGTAAGGGTGGGATCTCTGGGGCCAACGTCCTGACTTTC,CASSLSKGGISGANVLTF
.,TRBV10-3,.,TRBJ1-1,TGTGCCATCAGTGAGTCGGGGAACACTGAAGCTTTCTTT,CAISESGNTEAFF
TRBD2,TRBV12-3/TRBV12-4,many,TRBJ2-4,TGTGCCAGCAGACTAGCGGGAGCCAAAAACATTCAGTACTTC,CASRLAGAKNIQYF
.,TRBV7-2,many,TRBJ2-2,TGTGCCAGCAGCTTACTTCAGAACACCGGGGAGCTGTTTTTT,CASSLLQNTGELFF
.,TRBV29-1,many,TRBJ2-1,TGCAGCGTTGGGCGACAGTGGAGCTCCTACAATGAGCAGTTCTTC,CSVGRQWSSYNEQFF
.,TRBV15,.,TRBJ2-2,TGTGCCACCAGCCCGACAGGCTCCACCGGGGAGCTGTTTTTT,CATSPTGSTGELFF
TRBD2,TRBV7-2,.,TRBJ2-5,TGTGCCAGCAGCTGGTCGGGGGGTGTGGAGACCCAGTACTTC,CASSWSGGVETQYF
.,TRBV19,.,TRBJ1-1,TGTGCCAGTAGTATCTTTTGGGGAGGGAACACTGAAGCTTTCTTT,CASSIFWGGNTEAFF
.,TRBV5-6,.,TRBJ1-1,TGTGCCAGCAGCCCCAGGCGGGCAGGAAATCTGCGTGAAGCTTTCTTT,CASSPRRAGNLREAFF
.,TRBV6-1,few,TRBJ2-2,TGTGCCAGCAGTGAAGCTGGGGATTTGTACACCGGGGAGCTGTTTTTT,CASSEAGDLYTGELFF
.,TRBV7-9,many,TRBJ2-6,TGTGCCAGCAGCACCGCGGACAGCCGCTCTGGGGCCAACGTCCTGACTTTC,CASSTADSRSGANVLTF
.,TRBV5-5,few,TRBJ1-6,TGTGCCAGCAGCCAGAATGCGGGGTTGGGGTCACCCCTCCACTTT,CASSQNAGLGSPLHF
TRBD2,TRBV25-1,many,TRBJ2-7,TGTGCCAGCAGTGAGCGGGAGGGGACCTACGAGCAGTACTTC,CASSEREGTYEQYF
.,TRBV28,few,TRBJ1-6,TGTGCCAGCAGTTTTCGGCAGGGAGGCTCAAGCTCCTATAATTCACCCCTCCACTTT,CASSFRQGGSSSYNSPLHF
.,TRBV4-2,many,TRBJ1-1,TGTGCCAGCAGCCAAGATAGAGCGGGGTTGGCCACTGAAGCTTTCTTT,CASSQDRAGLATEAFF
.,TRBV19,.,TRBJ1-1,TGTGCCAGTAGTATAGAGGTAGGGACTGAAGCTTTCTTT,CASSIEVGTEAFF
TRBD1,TRBV20-1,many,TRBJ2-6,TGCAGTGCTAGGCGGTTAGGGGGCCACTCTGGGGCCAACGTCCTGACTTTC,CSARRLGGHSGANVLTF
TRBD1,TRBV7-6,.,TRBJ1-1,TGTGCCAGCAGCGATGACAGGGAGGCTTTCTTT,CASSDDREAFF
TRBD2,TRBV5-1,many,TRBJ2-7,TGCGCCAGCAGTCGGACTAGCCTAACGTCCTACGAGCAGTACTTC,CASSRTSLTSYEQYF
.,TRBV9,few,TRBJ2-7,TGTGCCAGCAGCGTAGGAAGCTGGGGGTCGTTCGAGCAGTACTTC,CASSVGSWGSFEQYF
.,TRBV14,.,TRBJ1-2,TGTGCCAGCAGCCAGGCTCGGTACTATGGCTACACCTTC,CASSQARYYGYTF
.,TRBV7-9,few,TRBJ1-1,TGTGCCAGCAGCTTCCCAGAGCTGGGAGCTTTCTTT,CASSFPELGAFF
TRBD1,TRBV11-2,.,TRBJ1-2,TGTGCCAGCAGCCCCAGCGAAAGGACCAACAGGGGAATGGACTATGGCTACACCTTC,CASSPSERTNRGMDYGYTF
.,TRBV7-2,many,TRBJ2-3,TGTGCCAGCAGCTTAGGCCAGCACACAGATACGCAGTATTTT,CASSLGQHTDTQYF
.,TRBV29-1,many,TRBJ2-3,TGCAGCGTTGTTGAGGGGTCCCTCTGGGTGGATACGCAGTATTTT,CSVVEGSLWVDTQYF
.,TRBV5-1,.,TRBJ1-1,TGCGCCAGCAGCTTGACCGGGGCGGAGTCCACTGAAGCTTTCTTT,CASSLTGAESTEAFF
TRBD1,TRBV5-1,.,TRBJ1-4,TGCGCCAGCAGCTCCTCGACAGGGGTGAATGAAAAACTGTTTTTT,CASSSSTGVNEKLFF
.,TRBV5-1,.,TRBJ1-3,TGCGCCAGCAGCTTGGCAGGGCGTCCCGGCGTCGGAAACACCATATATTTT,CASSLAGRPGVGNTIYF
TRBD1,TRBV4-3,few,TRBJ2-5,TGCGCCAGCAGCCAAACCCGACAGGGGATGGAGACCCAGTACTTC,CASSQTRQGMETQYF
.,TRBV10-2,.,TRBJ1-1,TGCGCCAGCAGACTAGACAGATACACTGAAGCTTTCTTT,CASRLDRYTEAFF
.,TRBV28,.,TRBJ1-1,TGTGCCAGCAGCTCTCAACAGACCGGACTGACGAACACTGAAGCTTTCTTT,CASSSQQTGLTNTEAFF
TRBD1,TRBV11-2,few,TRBJ2-5,TGTGCCAGCAGACCCAGGGGGTGGGAGACCCAGTACTTC,CASRPRGWETQYF
.,TRBV30,few,TRBJ1-2,TGTGCCTGGACCCACAGGGTAGGCTATGGCTACACCTTC,CAWTHRVGYGYTF
TRBD2,TRBV7-9,many,TRBJ2-5,TGTGCCAGCAGGCCCAAGAAGGGACTAGACCAAGAGACCCAGTACTTC,CASRPKKGLDQETQYF
.,TRBV5-1,many,TRBJ2-4,TGCGCCAGCAGCTTGGGGGACTTAAACATTCAGTACTTC,CASSLGDLNIQYF
.,TRBV28,many,TRBJ2-7,TGTGCCAGCAGCTTGATAGGGGCGTCCTCCTACGAGCAGTACTTC,CASSLIGASSYEQYF
.,TRBV15,many,TRBJ2-1,TGTGCCACCAGCAGAGATACAGGCTACAATGAGCAGTTCTTC,CATSRDTGYNEQFF
.,TRBV2,few,TRBJ1-2,TGTGCCAGCAGAGAGGGGGTCTTAGCCAACTATGGCTACACCTTC,CASREGVLANYGYTF
.,TRBV5-1,.,TRBJ2-1,TGCGCCAGCAGCTGGGACGGGCGGGTAAGGACAAATGAGCAGTTCTTC,CASSWDGRVRTNEQFF
TRBD1,TRBV7-9,many,TRBJ2-4,TGTGCCAGCAGCACGCGGACAGGGGTAAACATTCAGTACTTC,CASSTRTGVNIQYF
TRBD2,TRBV6-1,.,TRBJ2-3,TGTGCCAGCAGTGACGGCGGGGGGGCCGCAGATACGCAGTATTTT,CASSDGGGAADTQYF